This T cell receptor (beta chain) was retrieved from a study of blood T cells in healthy people across ages. Findings of the study overall: Across the age range, TCR beta diversity per million T cells fell in a roughly linear way.

V shed 4 bases and J 10 bases; nucleotides not matched to a gene: 10. CDR3 length: 14 amino acids. CDR1 is MNHEY and CDR2 is SMNVEV in the germline V gene (reference sequence). Every sample had a minimum of 6.5 million PBMCs isolated. Every sample gave at least 6 micrograms of total RNA when it was extracted. The use of a sample-barcoded 5' primer and a J-beta primer mix characterized a second PCR of roughly 6 to 11 cycles. With 12 random nucleotides, a template-switch adaptor tagged each individual cDNA molecule. MiXCR was run by TCRdb on the 5' RACE reads, yielding one entry per CDR3 protein. The data hold 1,500,000 or so distinct CDR3 sequences, with 59% observed a single time. Notes on this clonotype: The antigen remains unidentified.

V is TRBV27 and J is TRBJ1-2, with TRBD1 identical over 9 bases. The sequenced sample consisted of blood. This TCR was sampled from a man between 18 and 29 years old in good health. Here the CDR3 reads CASSSKGQGADYTF. In DNA form, the CDR3 reads TGTGCCAGCAGTTCCAAGGGACAGGGCGCCGACTACACCTTC.